The rows below give T cell receptor beta chains drawn from one sample of a study of blood T cell repertoires in COVID-19. TCRdb's table, derived via immunoSEQ multiplex PCR, lists solely in-frame clones and lacks some. The repertoire holds 350,000 to 400,000 clones, with about 88% as singletons. Sample: PBMCs or T cells enriched from blood (not recorded which). These receptor sequences come from a woman aged 25-40 years who had recovered from COVID-19. Each CDR3 is given with its conserved first and last residue. The order of the fields is D gene, V gene, J gene, CDR3 length, clone size, CDR3 DNA, CDR3 protein. A D gene is named only where the DNA matches it firmly. Part of the rows lack a size; the others show once, few, many or a class for expanded clones.

>TRBD1|TRBV10-3|TRBJ1-4|16|-
TGTGCCATCAGTGAATCTGACAGGGAGGATAATGAAAAACTGTTTTTT
CAISESDREDNEKLFF
>-|TRBV7-2|TRBJ1-4|15|-
TGTGCCAGCAGCTTGCAGGCCCTCCTTAATGAAAAACTGTTTTTT
CASSLQALLNEKLFF
>TRBD2|TRBV3-1/TRBV3-2|TRBJ2-5|16|few
TGTGCCAGCAAGTCTAGCGGGAGGGAAAGGCAAGAGACCCAGTACTTC
CASKSSGRERQETQYF
>TRBD1|TRBV29-1|TRBJ2-7|12|-
TGCAGCGTGGGGACAGGGGCCTACGAGCAGTACTTC
CSVGTGAYEQYF
>TRBD1|TRBV2|TRBJ1-3|13|-
TGTGCCAGCGGACAGGACTCTGGAAACACCATATATTTT
CASGQDSGNTIYF
>-|TRBV19|TRBJ1-5|10|-
TGTGCCTGTGGGGGACAATTCCAGCATTTT
CACGGQFQHF
>TRBD2|TRBV7-9|TRBJ2-3|16|-
TGTGCCAGCAGCTTAGGACTAGCGGGTCGCGGAGATACGCAGTATTTT
CASSLGLAGRGDTQYF
>-|TRBV7-2|TRBJ2-6|18|-
TGTGCCAGCATTTTATATACAGGGTTCGGCTCTGGGGCCAACGTCCTGACTTTC
CASILYTGFGSGANVLTF
>-|TRBV7-2|TRBJ1-5|15|-
TGTGCCAGCAGCTCCAGGCCCTTCGGCAATCAGCCCCAGCATTTT
CASSSRPFGNQPQHF
>TRBD1|TRBV19|TRBJ1-1|15|few
TGTGCCAGTAGTTTCCAAGGGGGCGCGTCGACTGAAGCTTTCTTT
CASSFQGGASTEAFF
>TRBD1|TRBV3-1/TRBV3-2|TRBJ1-1|15|-
TGTGCCAGCAGCCAAGAGACAGGGAAGAACACTGAAGCTTTCTTT
CASSQETGKNTEAFF
>TRBD2|TRBV28|TRBJ2-1|16|-
TGTGCCAGCAGTTTGCCCCGGGAGCGGGGCTACAATGAGCAGTTCTTC
CASSLPRERGYNEQFF
>-|TRBV18|TRBJ1-1|16|-
TGTGCCAGCTCACCCAACAGGGTGGTTGGTAGCACTGAAGCTTTCTTT
CASSPNRVVGSTEAFF
>-|TRBV10-3|TRBJ2-1|12|once
TGTGCCATCAGCCCAGGGGCCAATGAGCAGTTCTTC
CAISPGANEQFF
>TRBD1|TRBV7-9|TRBJ2-1|15|-
TGTGCCAGCAGCCTATGGACAGGGGTCGGCGATGAGCAGTTCTTC
CASSLWTGVGDEQFF
>TRBD2|TRBV19|TRBJ2-3|16|-
TGTGCCAGTAGTGAGACTAGCGGAGGTTTGACAGATACGCAGTATTTT
CASSETSGGLTDTQYF
>-|TRBV28|TRBJ1-2|12|-
TGTGCCAGCAGTCAACCGGGACAATTCTACACCTTC
CASSQPGQFYTF
>TRBD2|TRBV10-3|TRBJ2-1|15|-
TGTGCCATCAGTGCTCAGCGGGGGCCCTACAATGAGCAGTTCTTC
CAISAQRGPYNEQFF
>-|TRBV5-1|TRBJ1-2|14|-
TGCGCCAGCAGCTTGGGCAGGGTTAACTATGGCTACACCTTC
CASSLGRVNYGYTF
>TRBD1|TRBV3-1/TRBV3-2|TRBJ1-6|14|-
TGTGCCAGCAGCTTAGACAGGGGCAATTCACCCCTCCACTTT
CASSLDRGNSPLHF
>TRBD2|TRBV5-1|TRBJ2-1|24|-
TGCGCCAGCAGCTTACCCTCCGGGACTAGCGGGAGGCATTCTCTACCGAGCTCCTACAATGAGCAGTTCTTC
CASSLPSGTSGRHSLPSSYNEQFF
>TRBD2|TRBV5-1|TRBJ2-1|15|-
TGCGCCAGCAACAAGGATGCTAGCGGGATCTATGAGCAGTTCTTC
CASNKDASGIYEQFF
>TRBD2|TRBV2|TRBJ2-3|15|many
TGTGCCAGCAGGGCGGCTAGCGGGGGCTCAGATACGCAGTATTTT
CASRAASGGSDTQYF
>-|TRBV10-3|TRBJ2-1|12|-
TGTGCCATCCGGGACTCCTACAATGAGCAGTTCTTC
CAIRDSYNEQFF
>TRBD2|TRBV4-1|TRBJ2-1|15|-
TGCGCCAGCAGCCAAGAAGGACTAGGGATAACGGAGCAGTTCTTC
CASSQEGLGITEQFF
>TRBD1|TRBV7-9|TRBJ2-7|15|-
TGTGCCAGCAGCCCTTTTGAGGGACAGCCCTACGAGCAGTACTTC
CASSPFEGQPYEQYF
>TRBD2|TRBV5-1|TRBJ2-2|14|once
TGCGCCAGCTTCCTAGCGGGGAACACCGGGGAGCTGTTTTTT
CASFLAGNTGELFF
>-|TRBV7-9|TRBJ1-5|16|-
TGTGCCAGCAGCTTTGTTTCTGGGGGGATCGGGCAGCCCCAGCATTTT
CASSFVSGGIGQPQHF
>TRBD2|TRBV19|TRBJ2-3|15|-
TGTGCCAGTAGTATCCTCGCGGGGGGAACAGATACGCAGTATTTT
CASSILAGGTDTQYF
>-|TRBV12-3/TRBV12-4|TRBJ2-1|13|-
TGTGCCAGCAGCCGACAGAACTACAATGAGCAGTTCTTC
CASSRQNYNEQFF
>TRBD1|TRBV24-1|TRBJ2-1|14|-
TGTGCCATAGGACAGGGGAGCGTGGTGAATGAGCAGTTCTTC
CAIGQGSVVNEQFF
>-|TRBV29-1|TRBJ1-1|17|-
TGCAGCGTTGGTTTTTTACGTGCCTTAAATCGGGACACTGAAGCTTTCTTT
CSVGFLRALNRDTEAFF
>-|TRBV19|TRBJ2-7|15|-
TGTGCCAGTAACCCGGACTTGTACGACCCCTACGAGCAGTACTTC
CASNPDLYDPYEQYF
>-|TRBV20-1|TRBJ1-3|11|-
TGCAGTGCGATCCTCAGGGGCACCATATATTTT
CSAILRGTIYF
>-|TRBV11-2|TRBJ1-4|15|-
TGTGCCAGCAGCCCGCGGATAGGCGGGAATGAAAAACTGTTTTTT
CASSPRIGGNEKLFF
>-|TRBV29-1|TRBJ2-7|13|-
TGCAGCGTTACAGGGATGAGCTCCTACGAGCAGTACTTC
CSVTGMSSYEQYF
>-|TRBV29-1|TRBJ1-2|16|-
TGCAGCGTGATATCGGCGGCGGGTCCCCCTCCCTATGGCTACACCTTC
CSVISAAGPPPYGYTF
>-|TRBV7-9|TRBJ2-1|15|-
TGTGCCAGCAGCTTAAGCGGATCGCTAGCTGGGGAGCAGTTCTTC
CASSLSGSLAGEQFF
>-|TRBV4-2|TRBJ1-1|14|-
TGTGCCAGCAGCCAGGGAGGGAAGAACGCTGAAGCTTTCTTT
CASSQGGKNAEAFF
>TRBD1|TRBV18|TRBJ2-7|13|few
TGTGCCAGCTCACTATCAGGGGGTTACGAGCAGTACTTC
CASSLSGGYEQYF
>TRBD1|TRBV11-2|TRBJ1-1|14|-
TGTGCCAGCAGCTTACAGGGGGCGAACACTGAAGCTTTCTTT
CASSLQGANTEAFF